The 30 T cell receptor beta chains given below trace back to one sample, sequenced in a study of T cell clones after liver transplantation. Repertoires were generated with immunoSEQ multiplex PCR, while TCRdb's copy carries only in-frame clones and drops some. The table has over 5,500 clones, around 70% seen once. The sequences come from CD8+ T cells from blood, collected before liver transplant. Source of these receptors: a human donor who received a liver transplant.

This clone is medium-sized (0.01 to 0.1%) within its sample. The chain has TRBV4-2 and TRBJ2-4, with TRBD1 matching 7 bases. Germline V gives CDR1 LGHNA, CDR2 YNFKEQ. J gave up 9 bases and V 8 bases, and 7 bases lay outside the gene matches. CDR3 length equals 12 residues. The CDR3 is CASSLDRAIQYF. The CDR3 region has the DNA TGTGCCAGCTCTTTAGACAGGGCCATTCAGTACTTC.

The rearrangement joins TRBV4-3 to TRBJ2-7; tentatively, D is TRBD2 (7 bases). CDR1 is LGHNA and CDR2 is YSLEER in the germline V gene. Trimming took off 2 bases at V and 2 bases at J, with 25 bases between the two ends. The CDR3 consists of 19 residues. CDR3 DNA sequence: TGCGCCAGCAGCCAATTTAAGGGGGGGGGTAGCGGTACTACCTACGAGCAGTACGTC. This sequence encodes CASSQFKGGGSGTTYEQYV.

V usage is TRBV6-1 and J usage is TRBJ2-7; 7 positions match TRBD2. With 3 bases clipped from V and 6 bases from J, the junction kept 2 bases outside the gene matches. The CDR3 spans 12 residues. Germline-derived CDR1 and CDR2 are MNHNS and SASEGT. CDR3 coding DNA: TGTGCCAGCAGTGAGGGGGGGGGCGAGCAGTACTTC. Protein sequence: CASSEGGGEQYF.

CDR3 loop: CASSLKRGGYEQYF. For the CDR3, the DNA is TGTGCCAGCAGCTTAAAGCGGGGGGGCTACGAGCAGTACTTC. The V gene is TRBV11-1, the J gene TRBJ2-5; TRBD2 matches 10 bases. Matching the DNA end better, TRBJ2-7 makes the J call doubtful. The germline V gene has CDR1 SGHAT and CDR2 FQDESV (reference sequence). This CDR3 is 14 amino acids long.

The V call is TRBV29-1, the J call TRBJ1-1; D gene uncertain. Trimming stripped 1 base from V and 0 bases from J, with 6 bases between. This CDR3 region has 13 residues. The germline V gene has CDR1 SQVTM and CDR2 ANQGSEA. Here the CDR3 DNA reads TGCAGCGTTGAAGGGGGATTGAACACTGAAGCTTTCTTT. Translating gives CSVEGGLNTEAFF.

V and J are TRBV10-3 and TRBJ2-2; 10 nucleotides agree with TRBD2. Germline V gives CDR1 ENHRY, CDR2 SYGVKD. The CDR3 spans 15 residues. Trimming removed 10 bases from V and 7 bases from J; junction bases left unmatched: 12. The CDR3 protein is CASSPGTSEFGELFF. The CDR3 DNA is TGTGCCAGCAGCCCCGGGACTAGCGAATTCGGGGAGCTGTTTTTT.

This clone showed up just a few times. This sequence joins TRBV5-4 and TRBJ1-2, with TRBD1 identical over 8 bases. Germline V gene data show CDR1 as SGHNT and CDR2 as YYREEE (reference sequence). This CDR3 has 15 amino acids. The V segment lost 3 bases and the J segment 3 bases; nucleotides outside the gene matches: 7. CDR3 sequence (DNA): TGTGCCAGCAGCTCGTCAGGGGGCGTGTACTATGGCTACACCTTC. This translates into CASSSSGGVYYGYTF. The full variable domain, with the rest looked up from reference TRBV5-4 and TRBJ1-2, is ETGVTQSPTHLIKTRGQQVTLRCSSQSGHNTVSWYQQALGQGPQFIFQYYREEENGRGNFPPRFSGLQFPNYSSELNVNALELDDSALYLCASSSSGGVYYGYTFGSGTRLTVV.

The V and J genes are TRBV19 and TRBJ2-1; TRBD1 is a possible D gene (5 bases). Germline V gives CDR1 LNHDA, CDR2 SQIVND (reference sequence). V was trimmed by 1 base and J by 2 bases, leaving 9 bases between them. The CDR3 runs 15 residues. The CDR3 sequence: CASSIGQGTYNEQFF. CDR3 nucleotide sequence: TGTGCCAGTAGTATAGGGCAGGGCACCTACAATGAGCAGTTCTTC.

The rearrangement joins TRBV6-1 to TRBJ2-1; D might be TRBD1 (6 bases). This CDR3 spans 13 amino acids. CDR1 and CDR2 from the germline V gene are MNHNS and SASEGT. The V gene lost 7 bases and the J gene lost 9 bases, with 16 bases spanning the gap. This CDR3 reads CASTKLSGVEQFF. CDR3 DNA: TGTGCCAGCACAAAACTGTCAGGGGTTGAGCAGTTCTTC.

The chain carries TRBV7-6 and TRBJ2-1; a possible D gene is TRBD1 (6 bases). The V gene lost 5 bases and the J gene lost 0 bases, with 11 bases spanning the gap. This CDR3 contains 15 residues. CDR1 and CDR2 from the germline V gene are SGHVS and FNYEAQ. The CDR3 here is CASSPTDSSYNEQFF. CDR3 sequence (DNA): TGTGCCAGCAGCCCGACGGACAGCTCCTACAATGAGCAGTTCTTC.

Sample share makes this clone large. This chain uses TRBV7-6 with TRBJ2-5; no definite D call. CDR1 is SGHVS, CDR2 FNYEAQ, per germline. The length of the CDR3 is 14 residues. Trimming removed 1 base at V and 2 bases at J, with 8 bases between. This CDR3 is CASSLELGQETQYF. The CDR3 bases are TGTGCCAGCAGCTTAGAGCTCGGTCAAGAGACCCAGTACTTC.

The rearrangement joins TRBV5-6 to TRBJ1-1; 8 bases line up with TRBD1. Unmatched junction bases numbered 6, after V lost 4 bases and J lost 7 bases. Per the germline V gene, CDR1 is SGHDT and CDR2 is YYEEEE. The CDR3 extends over 13 amino acids. The CDR3, as DNA: TGTGCCAGCAGCCCCGGGACAGGCCATGAAGCTTTCTTT. As protein: CASSPGTGHEAFF.

The chain carries TRBV5-1 and TRBJ2-2; 8 bases map to TRBD1. The CDR3 sequence is 15 residues long. In germline, CDR1 is SGHRS, CDR2 YFSETQ. This CDR3 reads CAPLGGQEGNGELFF. Written as DNA, the CDR3 is TGCGCTCCTTTAGGGGGACAGGAGGGGAACGGGGAGCTGTTTTTT.

The chain is built from TRBV5-1 and TRBJ2-7; TRBD1 matches at 8 bases. Losses at the gene ends were 4 bases for V and 5 bases for J; bases not matched to a gene: 8. Germline values: CDR1 SGHRS, CDR2 YFSETQ. This CDR3 contains 14 residues. CDR3 coding DNA: TGCGCCAGCAGCGCCCGGACAGGGCTACACGAGCAGTACTTC. As protein: CASSARTGLHEQYF.

This chain links TRBV6-6 with TRBJ2-5, with D maybe TRBD1 (5 bases). The CDR3 sequence is 16 residues long. Trimming shortened V by 2 bases and J by 0 bases, and 13 bases separated the two germline ends. Looked up from germline, CDR1 is MNHNY and CDR2 is SVGAGI (reference sequence). This CDR3 reads CASSYPDPDNQETQYF. DNA for the CDR3: TGTGCCAGCAGTTACCCCGATCCGGACAACCAAGAGACCCAGTACTTC.

Here the CDR3 reads CASSWGAENTDTQYF. The CDR3 bases are TGTGCCAGCAGCTGGGGGGCAGAGAACACAGATACGCAGTATTTT. This chain links TRBV11-3 with TRBJ2-3, with D perhaps assigned TRBD1 or TRBD2 (6 bases each). CDR1 and CDR2 from the germline V gene are SGHNT and YENEEA. The CDR3 covers 15 residues. Trimming took off 4 bases at V and 2 bases at J, with 13 bases between the two ends.

V and J are TRBV28 and TRBJ2-7; D is perhaps TRBD1 (6 bases). CDR1 and CDR2 from the germline V gene are MDHEN and SYDVKM. The CDR3 has 15 residues. V was clipped by 1 base and J by 2 bases, with 12 bases between them. Written as DNA, the CDR3 is TGTGCCAGCAGTTTATCCGAGGGGGTGACCTACGAGCAGTACTTC. Translation: CASSLSEGVTYEQYF. Together with reference TRBV28 and TRBJ2-7, the CDR3 gives the full variable domain: DVKVTQSSRYLVKRTGEKVFLECVQDMDHENMFWYRQDPGLGLRLIYFSYDVKMKEKGDIPEGYSVSREKKERFSLILESASTNQTSMYLCASSLSEGVTYEQYFGPGTRLTVT.

This clone was counted once. The gene calls are TRBV27 and TRBJ2-7; maybe TRBD2 (6 bases). Trimming removed 5 bases from V and 7 bases from J, with 9 bases in between. The CDR3 is 11 amino acids. Germline V gene sequence: CDR1 MNHEY, CDR2 SMNVEV (reference sequence). CDR3 DNA: TGTGCCAGCAGTGCCGGGACTGAGCAGTACTTC. This codes for CASSAGTEQYF.

A single count supports this clone. The chain links TRBV4-1 to TRBJ2-5, with D uncertain. Between the trimmed V and J ends, which lost 1 base and 2 bases, there was a span of 8 bases. Looked up from germline, CDR1 is MGHRA and CDR2 is YSYEKL. The CDR3 covers 14 residues. This CDR3 reads CASSQGAGQETQYF. As DNA, the CDR3 is TGCGCCAGCAGCCAAGGGGCCGGTCAAGAGACCCAGTACTTC.

This clone was detected once. Other DNA sequences from this sample encode an identical CDR3 as well. The chain combines TRBV7-7 with TRBJ2-7; TRBD2 matches 10 bases. The CDR3 contains 17 residues. Germline V lookup: CDR1 SSHAT, CDR2 FNYEAQ (reference sequence). The V segment lost 0 bases and the J segment 3 bases; nucleotides outside the gene matches: 8. The CDR3 coding sequence is TGTGCCAGCAGCTTAGCTGACTGGACTAGCGGTTGCTACGAGCAGTACGTC. Its translation: CASSLADWTSGCYEQYV.

For the CDR3, the DNA is TGTGCCAGTTTTGACTCACTGAACACTGAAGCTTTCTTT. Amino acids: CASFDSLNTEAFF. The rearrangement joins TRBV7-9 to TRBJ1-1, with no clear D. In germline, CDR1 is SEHNR, CDR2 FQNEAQ (reference sequence). Trimming left V 9 bases short and J 0 bases short, with 11 bases between. CDR3 length: 13 amino acids.

The chain couples TRBV15 to TRBJ2-1, with D perhaps TRBD1 or TRBD2 (5 bases each). This CDR3 contains 15 residues. Trimming removed 1 base from V and 4 bases from J, with 11 bases in between. Per the germline V gene, CDR1 is LNHNV and CDR2 is YYDKDF (reference sequence). In DNA form, the CDR3 reads TGTGCCACCAGCAGAGGGGACGTAGGGTACAATGAGCAGTTCTTC. Protein: CATSRGDVGYNEQFF.

This clone appeared once. The chain couples TRBV5-1 to TRBJ2-3, with D possibly matching TRBD1 (6 bases). Per the germline V gene, CDR1 is SGHRS and CDR2 is YFSETQ. Between the trimmed V and J ends, which lost 4 bases and 4 bases, there was a span of 16 bases. This CDR3 contains 15 residues. This CDR3 reads CASSQGHLYPDTQYF. The CDR3 DNA follows: TGCGCCAGCAGCCAGGGACATCTCTATCCAGATACGCAGTATTTT. The full variable domain, its missing parts supplied by reference TRBV5-1 and TRBJ2-3, is KAGVTQTPRYLIKTRGQQVTLSCSPISGHRSVSWYQQTPGQGLQFLFEYFSETQRNKGNFPGRFSGRQFSNSRSEMNVSTLELGDSALYLCASSQGHLYPDTQYFGPGTRLTVL.

The V and J genes are TRBV28 and TRBJ2-7; 11 nucleotides line up with TRBD1. Germline CDR1 and CDR2: MDHEN and SYDVKM. The length of the CDR3 is 16 residues. The junction had 11 bases not matched to a gene; V was cut back by 6 bases and J by 4 bases. Written as DNA, the CDR3 is TGTGCCAGCAGCTACGGGACAGGGGGATCCGGTTACGAGCAGTACGTC. Amino acid sequence: CASSYGTGGSGYEQYV.

This clone was observed a single time. The chain couples TRBV6-5 to TRBJ2-7; 8 positions match TRBD2. This CDR3 spans 13 amino acids. CDR1 and CDR2 from the germline V gene are MNHEY and SVGAGI. Unmatched junction bases numbered 5, after V lost 10 bases and J lost 0 bases. CDR3 DNA: TGTGCCACCCAAGCGGGGGTCTCCTACGAGCAGTACTTC. The encoded protein is CATQAGVSYEQYF.

In this sample, this clone turned up a few times. The chain is built from TRBV7-9 and TRBJ2-7; tentative D call: TRBD2 (6 bases). Germline loops: CDR1 SEHNR, CDR2 FQNEAQ (reference sequence). Between the trimmed V and J ends, which lost 5 bases and 9 bases, there was a span of 11 bases. The CDR3 spans 11 residues. The chain's CDR3 is CASSPGTAQYF. DNA for the CDR3: TGTGCCAGCAGCCCCGGGACTGCGCAGTACTTC. Variable domain in full (rest from reference TRBV7-9 and TRBJ2-7): DTGVSQNPRHKITKRGQNVTFRCDPISEHNRLYWYRQTLGQGPEFLTYFQNEAQLEKSRLLSDRFSAERPKGSFSTLEIQRTEQGDSAMYLCASSPGTAQYFGPGTRLTVT.

The chain couples TRBV6-1 to TRBJ2-7, with 9 bases fitting TRBD1. This CDR3 comprises 15 residues. CDR1 MNHNS and CDR2 SASEGT come from the germline V gene. The V gene end was trimmed by 3 bases and the J gene end by 4 bases; junction bases not matched to a gene: 7. CDR3 in amino acids: CASSDWGQGEYEQYV. DNA for the CDR3: TGTGCCAGCAGTGATTGGGGACAGGGAGAATACGAGCAGTACGTC.

The rearrangement uses TRBV14 and TRBJ1-2; D gene uncertain. Germline CDR1 SGHDN, CDR2 FVKESK. There are 12 residues in the CDR3. The germline V and J ends were trimmed by 3 bases and 0 bases, with 2 bases remaining between them. Here the CDR3 DNA reads TGTGCCAGCAGCCAGACTAACTATGGCTACACCTTC. The encoded protein is CASSQTNYGYTF.

The V and J genes are TRBV7-9 and TRBJ1-2; no reliable D call. The CDR3 is 12 amino acids. CDR1 is SEHNR and CDR2 is FQNEAQ in the germline V gene (reference sequence). V lost 1 base to trimming and J lost 8 bases, with 8 bases between them. CDR3 DNA sequence: TGTGCCAGCAGCTTAGACACCGTGGGCTACACCTTC. This translates into CASSLDTVGYTF.

This clone was counted a single time. The chain carries TRBV2 and TRBJ2-7; D gene ambiguous. CDR1 and CDR2 from the germline V gene are SNHLY and FYNNEI. The V gene lost 6 bases and the J gene lost 1 base, with 7 bases spanning the gap. The CDR3 sequence is 12 residues long. CDR3 nucleotide sequence: TGTGCCAGCAGCTCCCATTCCTACGAGCAGTACTTC. This sequence encodes CASSSHSYEQYF.